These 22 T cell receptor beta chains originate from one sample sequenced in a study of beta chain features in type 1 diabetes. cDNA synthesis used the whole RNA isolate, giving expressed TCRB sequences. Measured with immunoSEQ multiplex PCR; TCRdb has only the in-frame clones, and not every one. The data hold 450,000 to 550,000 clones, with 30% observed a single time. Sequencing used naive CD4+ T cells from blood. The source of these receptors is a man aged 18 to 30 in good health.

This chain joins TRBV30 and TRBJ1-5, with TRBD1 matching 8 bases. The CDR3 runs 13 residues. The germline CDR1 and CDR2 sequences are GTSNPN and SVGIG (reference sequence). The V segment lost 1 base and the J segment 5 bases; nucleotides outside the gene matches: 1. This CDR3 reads CAWSAGGYQPQHF. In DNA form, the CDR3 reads TGTGCCTGGAGTGCAGGGGGCTATCAGCCCCAGCATTTT.

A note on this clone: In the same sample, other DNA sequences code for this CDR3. The CDR3, as DNA: TGTGCCTGGACGTCCCGGGAGACCCAGTACTTC. This encodes CAWTSRETQYF. This chain links TRBV30 with TRBJ2-5; no firm D call. The CDR3 has 11 amino acids. Trimming shortened V by 4 bases and J by 5 bases, and 8 bases separated the two germline ends. The germline gives CDR1 GTSNPN, CDR2 SVGIG (reference sequence).

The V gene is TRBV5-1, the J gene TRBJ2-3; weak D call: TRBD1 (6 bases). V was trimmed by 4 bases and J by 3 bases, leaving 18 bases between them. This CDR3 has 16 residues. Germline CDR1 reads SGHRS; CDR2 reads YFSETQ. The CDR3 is CASSTTGTRWTDTQYF. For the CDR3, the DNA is TGCGCCAGCAGCACTACAGGGACCCGTTGGACAGATACGCAGTATTTT.

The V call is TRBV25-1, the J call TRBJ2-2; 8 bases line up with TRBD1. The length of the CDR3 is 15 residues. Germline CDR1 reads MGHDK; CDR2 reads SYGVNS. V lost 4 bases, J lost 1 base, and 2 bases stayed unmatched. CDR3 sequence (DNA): TGTGCCAGCAGTGGGGACAGGCTGAACACCGGGGAGCTGTTTTTT. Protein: CASSGDRLNTGELFF.

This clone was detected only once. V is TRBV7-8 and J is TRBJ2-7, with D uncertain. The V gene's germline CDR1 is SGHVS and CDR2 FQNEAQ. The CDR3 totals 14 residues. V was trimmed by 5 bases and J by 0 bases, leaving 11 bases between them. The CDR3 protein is CASSPLRSSYEQYF. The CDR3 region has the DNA TGTGCCAGCAGCCCCCTCCGGAGCTCCTACGAGCAGTACTTC. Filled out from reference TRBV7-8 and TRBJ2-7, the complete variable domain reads GAGVSQSPRYKVAKRGQDVALRCDPISGHVSLFWYQQALGQGPEFLTYFQNEAQLDKSGLPSDRFFAERPEGSVSTLKIQRTQQEDSAVYLCASSPLRSSYEQYFGPGTRLTVT.

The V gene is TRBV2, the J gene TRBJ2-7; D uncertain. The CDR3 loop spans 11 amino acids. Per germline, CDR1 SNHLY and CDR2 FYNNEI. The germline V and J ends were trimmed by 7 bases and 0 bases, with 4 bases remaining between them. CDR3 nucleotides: TGTGCCAGCACCATCTCCTACGAGCAGTACTTC. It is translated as CASTISYEQYF.

DNA of the CDR3: TGTGCCAGCAGCCACGGGGGGGCAGGCACAGATACGCAGTATTTT. Its translation is CASSHGGAGTDTQYF. This chain links TRBV5-4 with TRBJ2-3, with 8 bases aligning to TRBD2. This CDR3 comprises 15 residues. V lost 4 bases, J lost 1 base, and 5 bases stayed unmatched. The V gene's germline CDR1 is SGHNT and CDR2 YYREEE (reference sequence).

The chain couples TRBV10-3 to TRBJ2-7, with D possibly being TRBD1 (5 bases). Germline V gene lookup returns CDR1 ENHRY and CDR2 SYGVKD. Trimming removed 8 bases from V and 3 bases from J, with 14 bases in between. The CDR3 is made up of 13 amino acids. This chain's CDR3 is CAIGQVSNYEQYF. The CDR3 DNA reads TGTGCCATCGGACAAGTCAGCAACTACGAGCAGTACTTC.

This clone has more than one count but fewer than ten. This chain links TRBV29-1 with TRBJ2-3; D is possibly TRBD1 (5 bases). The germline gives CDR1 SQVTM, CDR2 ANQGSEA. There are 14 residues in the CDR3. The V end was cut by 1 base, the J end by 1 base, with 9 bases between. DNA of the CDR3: TGCAGCGTTGAAGTAGGGGTCCGCACAGATACGCAGTATTTT. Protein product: CSVEVGVRTDTQYF.

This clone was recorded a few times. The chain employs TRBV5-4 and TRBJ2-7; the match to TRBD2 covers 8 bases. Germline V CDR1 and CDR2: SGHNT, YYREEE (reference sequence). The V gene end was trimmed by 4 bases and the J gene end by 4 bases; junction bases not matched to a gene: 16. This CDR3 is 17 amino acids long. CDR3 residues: CASSPPGGVADSYEQYF. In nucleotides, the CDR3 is TGTGCCAGCAGCCCGCCCGGGGGGGTAGCGGATTCTTACGAGCAGTACTTC. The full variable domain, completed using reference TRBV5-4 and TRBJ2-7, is ETGVTQSPTHLIKTRGQQVTLRCSSQSGHNTVSWYQQALGQGPQFIFQYYREEENGRGNFPPRFSGLQFPNYSSELNVNALELDDSALYLCASSPPGGVADSYEQYFGPGTRLTVT.

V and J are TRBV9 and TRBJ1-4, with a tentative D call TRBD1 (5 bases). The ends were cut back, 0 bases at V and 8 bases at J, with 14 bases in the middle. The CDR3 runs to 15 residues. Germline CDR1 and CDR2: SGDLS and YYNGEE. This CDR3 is CASSVGWGSREKLFF. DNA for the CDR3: TGTGCCAGCAGCGTAGGTTGGGGGTCTAGGGAAAAACTGTTTTTT.

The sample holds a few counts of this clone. The CDR3 coding sequence is TGTGCCAGCAGCCTTAGCAGGGGGCGCGAGCAGTACTTC. It yields the protein CASSLSRGREQYF. The chain couples TRBV2 to TRBJ2-7; 8 positions agree with TRBD1. V was pared by 6 bases and J by 6 bases, with 7 bases of the junction left unmatched. This CDR3 spans 13 amino acids. Germline V gene sequence: CDR1 SNHLY, CDR2 FYNNEI.

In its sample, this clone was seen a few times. The CDR3 loop is CASVIQVNTEAFF. The DNA of the CDR3 is TGTGCCTCAGTGATACAGGTAAACACTGAAGCTTTCTTT. The chain uses TRBV30 and TRBJ1-1, with a tentative D call TRBD1 (5 bases). Germline values: CDR1 GTSNPN, CDR2 SVGIG (reference sequence). Trimming removed 7 bases at V and 2 bases at J, with 14 bases between. The CDR3 extends over 13 amino acids.

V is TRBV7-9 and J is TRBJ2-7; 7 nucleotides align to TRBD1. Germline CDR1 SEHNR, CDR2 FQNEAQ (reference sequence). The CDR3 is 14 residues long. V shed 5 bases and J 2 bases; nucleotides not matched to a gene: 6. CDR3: CASSPPDRAYEQYF. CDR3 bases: TGTGCCAGCAGCCCACCCGACAGGGCCTACGAGCAGTACTTC.

CDR3 in amino acids: CASSQPPGGDYGYTF. The CDR3 bases are TGTGCCAGCAGCCAGCCTCCGGGTGGGGACTATGGCTACACCTTC. The rearrangement joins TRBV4-2 to TRBJ1-2, with no clear D. This CDR3 has 15 residues. CDR1 and CDR2 from the germline V gene are LGHNA and YNFKEQ. Trimming removed 3 bases at V and 3 bases at J, with 14 bases between.

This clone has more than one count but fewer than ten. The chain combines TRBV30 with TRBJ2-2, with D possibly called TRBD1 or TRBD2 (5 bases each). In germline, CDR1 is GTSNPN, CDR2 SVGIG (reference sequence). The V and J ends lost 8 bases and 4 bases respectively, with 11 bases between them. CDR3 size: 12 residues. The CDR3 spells CARGAPTGELFF. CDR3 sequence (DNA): TGTGCCCGAGGGGCGCCCACCGGGGAGCTGTTTTTT.

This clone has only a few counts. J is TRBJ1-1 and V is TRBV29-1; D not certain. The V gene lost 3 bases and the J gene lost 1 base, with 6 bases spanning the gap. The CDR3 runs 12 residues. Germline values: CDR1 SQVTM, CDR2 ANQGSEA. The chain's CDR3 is CSVDRTNTEAFF. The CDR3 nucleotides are TGCAGCGTTGATAGGACGAACACTGAAGCTTTCTTT.

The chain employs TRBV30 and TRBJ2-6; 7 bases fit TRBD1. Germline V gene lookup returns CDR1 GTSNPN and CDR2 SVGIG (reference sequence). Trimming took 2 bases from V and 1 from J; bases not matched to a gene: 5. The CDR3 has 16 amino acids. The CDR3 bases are TGTGCCTGGAGTCGGACAGGTGTTTCTGGGGCCAACGTCCTGACTTTC. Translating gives CAWSRTGVSGANVLTF.

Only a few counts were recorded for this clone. This CDR3 is CASSLVGAGKTQYF. CDR3 sequence (DNA): TGTGCCAGCAGCTTAGTGGGGGCGGGAAAGACCCAGTACTTC. J is TRBJ2-5 and V is TRBV7-9; perhaps D is TRBD1 or TRBD2 (6 bases each). The CDR3 is made up of 14 amino acids. Germline V gene data show CDR1 as SEHNR and CDR2 as FQNEAQ (reference sequence). V lost 1 base to trimming and J lost 6 bases, with 12 bases between them.

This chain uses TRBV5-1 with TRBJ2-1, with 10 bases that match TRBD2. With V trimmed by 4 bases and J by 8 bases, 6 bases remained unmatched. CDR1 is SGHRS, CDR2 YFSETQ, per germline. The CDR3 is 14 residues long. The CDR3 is CASSHRTSGDEQFF. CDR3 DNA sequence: TGCGCCAGCAGCCACCGGACTAGCGGTGATGAGCAGTTCTTC. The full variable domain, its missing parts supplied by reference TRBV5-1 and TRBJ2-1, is KAGVTQTPRYLIKTRGQQVTLSCSPISGHRSVSWYQQTPGQGLQFLFEYFSETQRNKGNFPGRFSGRQFSNSRSEMNVSTLELGDSALYLCASSHRTSGDEQFFGPGTRLTVL.

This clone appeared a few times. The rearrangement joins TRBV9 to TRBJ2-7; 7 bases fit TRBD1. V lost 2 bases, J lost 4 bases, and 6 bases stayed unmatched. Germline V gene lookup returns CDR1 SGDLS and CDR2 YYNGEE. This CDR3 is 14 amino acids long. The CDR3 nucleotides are TGTGCCAGCAGCGTGACAGGGAGTTGGTACGAGCAGTACTTC. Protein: CASSVTGSWYEQYF.

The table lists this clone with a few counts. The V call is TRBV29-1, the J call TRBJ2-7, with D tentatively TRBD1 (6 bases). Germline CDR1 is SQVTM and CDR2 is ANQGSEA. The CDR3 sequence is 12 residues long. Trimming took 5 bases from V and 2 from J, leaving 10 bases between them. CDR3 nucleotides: TGCAGCGTTTGGGGACACCCCTACGAGCAGTACTTC. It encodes CSVWGHPYEQYF.